This paragraph reports one T cell receptor beta chain. The antigen is undetermined. This record belongs to a study of TIL therapy for anti-PD-1-resistant metastatic lung cancer. The germline gives CDR1 MDHEN, CDR2 SYDVKM. This CDR3 spans 12 amino acids. Trimming took 6 bases from V and 6 from J, leaving 11 bases between them. The immunoSEQ assay was v3. Profiling relied on immunoSEQ multiplex PCR, and the TCRdb table lists in-frame clones only, not all of them. This table has approximately 95,000 clones, about three fifths appearing once. Findings and caveats of the study: TIL cultures after expansion showed higher clonality and lower diversity than baseline tumor (median 6% vs 31%).

This sample's time point: pre-treatment sample, taken before nivolumab and TIL therapy. The tumor samples were excised metastases, mostly pleural nodules or supraclavicular lymph nodes. The chain combines TRBV28 with TRBJ1-1; no reliable D call. This TCR was recovered from a person aged 30 to 80 with non-small cell lung cancer. The source material was tumor tissue, sampled at baseline. The CDR3 protein is CASSRYRPEAFF. The DNA of the CDR3 is TGTGCCAGCAGCCGGTACAGACCTGAAGCTTTCTTT.